Shown below are 17 T cell receptor beta chains from a single sample sequenced in a study of shared clonotypes between healthy human individuals. Data came from immunoSEQ multiplex PCR; TCRdb stores just in-frame clones and leaves some out. Of around 2.3 million clones listed, around 95% were seen once; the top ten hold around 0.13%. The specimen was naive CD4+ T cells sorted from blood. Specified subset: CD45RA+ positively selected. Receptors originate from a man aged 18 to 30 in good health.

The V and J genes are TRBV7-3 and TRBJ1-5; weak D call: TRBD1 (5 bases). This CDR3 has 16 residues. CDR1 and CDR2 (germline): SGHTA, FQGTGA. Trimming removed 4 bases from V and 2 bases from J, with 15 bases in between. CDR3 protein: CASSSKGTLGNQPQHF. The CDR3 DNA reads TGTGCCAGCAGCTCAAAGGGGACTCTTGGCAATCAGCCCCAGCATTTT.

This chain links TRBV5-6 with TRBJ2-2; D uncertain. Germline V gene lookup returns CDR1 SGHDT and CDR2 YYEEEE. This CDR3 has 12 amino acids. Trimming shortened V by 1 base and J by 6 bases, and 4 bases separated the two germline ends. The DNA of the CDR3 is TGTGCCAGCAGCTTGTCGGCCGGGGAGCTGTTTTTT. Its protein is CASSLSAGELFF.

The rearrangement links TRBV9 to TRBJ1-2; 7 positions match TRBD1. The CDR3 spans 13 residues. The V segment lost 4 bases and the J segment 4 bases; nucleotides outside the gene matches: 4. The germline CDR1 and CDR2 sequences are SGDLS and YYNGEE. CDR3 nucleotides: TGTGCCAGCAGCCAGGGACAGAGCTATGGCTACACCTTC. This codes for CASSQGQSYGYTF.

This clone has a single count. The chain recombines TRBV6-5 with TRBJ2-6; D remains unclear. Germline V CDR1 and CDR2: MNHEY, SVGAGI. V dropped 2 bases and J dropped 0 bases, with 8 bases sitting between them. CDR3 length equals 16 residues. CDR3 bases: TGTGCCAGCAGTTACCTAAGGACCTCTGGGGCCAACGTCCTGACTTTC. The encoded protein is CASSYLRTSGANVLTF.

This sequence joins TRBV4-1 and TRBJ1-1, with D perhaps TRBD1 (5 bases). V lost 1 base to trimming and J lost 8 bases, with 17 bases between them. In germline, CDR1 is MGHRA, CDR2 YSYEKL. The CDR3 is made up of 15 amino acids. CDR3 in DNA: TGCGCCAGCAGCCAAGGAACCTGGGGGGAAGGGGAAGCTTTCTTT. Translation: CASSQGTWGEGEAFF.

The gene calls are TRBV2 and TRBJ1-1, with a tentative D call TRBD1 (6 bases). The CDR3 consists of 13 residues. CDR1 is SNHLY, CDR2 FYNNEI, per germline. V lost 7 bases and J 1 base, leaving 10 bases between the germline ends. For the CDR3, the DNA is TGTGCCAGCAAGGGACACCCGAACACTGAAGCTTTCTTT. Translated, it gives CASKGHPNTEAFF.

This chain joins TRBV6-6 and TRBJ1-2, with D possibly being TRBD1 (6 bases). Germline V gene sequence: CDR1 MNHNY, CDR2 SVGAGI (reference sequence). The CDR3 has 15 residues. Trimming took 7 bases from V and 8 from J, leaving 23 bases between them. The CDR3 reads CASKNRVEPPPGYTF. DNA for the CDR3: TGTGCCAGCAAAAACAGGGTCGAGCCCCCCCCAGGCTACACCTTC.

The rearrangement uses TRBV10-3 and TRBJ1-2; 9 bases match TRBD1. Trimming at V came to 9 bases and at J to 4 bases, leaving 12 bases not matched to a gene. The CDR3 contains 15 residues. The germline V gene has CDR1 ENHRY and CDR2 SYGVKD. CDR3 loop: CAITGTGQVGYGYTF. For the CDR3, the DNA is TGTGCCATTACCGGGACAGGGCAAGTAGGCTATGGCTACACCTTC.

The chain uses TRBV5-1 and TRBJ2-5; 14 nucleotides align to TRBD2. Germline CDR1 and CDR2: SGHRS and YFSETQ. V lost 2 bases, J lost 5 bases, and 8 bases stayed unmatched. This CDR3 comprises 17 residues. Here the CDR3 DNA reads TGCGCCAGCAGCTTAACCGGGACTAGCGGGAGAGGGGAGACCCAGTACTTC. Translated: CASSLTGTSGRGETQYF.

Details on this clone: The same CDR3 also results from other DNA sequences found in this sample. The V gene is TRBV6-5, the J gene TRBJ2-7; D unclear. CDR3 length: 13 residues. The V and J ends lost 0 bases and 2 bases respectively, with 5 bases between them. CDR1 is MNHEY, CDR2 SVGAGI, per germline. The CDR3, as DNA: TGTGCCAGCAGTTACTCAGGTACCTACGAGCAGTACTTC. Translating it yields CASSYSGTYEQYF.

V and J are TRBV19 and TRBJ1-5; D call uncertain. The CDR3 runs to 14 residues. CDR1 LNHDA and CDR2 SQIVND come from the germline V gene (reference sequence). The V end was cut by 7 bases, the J end by 6 bases, with 16 bases between. This CDR3 is CASTIGVSGQPQHF. CDR3 sequence (DNA): TGTGCCAGTACTATTGGAGTCTCGGGTCAGCCCCAGCATTTT.

The rearrangement joins TRBV19 to TRBJ1-3; D perhaps matches TRBD1 (5 bases). The V gene's germline CDR1 is LNHDA and CDR2 SQIVND (reference sequence). The CDR3 contains 14 residues. The V end lost 5 bases, the J end lost 4 bases, and 12 bases lay between the germline ends. CDR3 sequence reads: CASSPRDRGNTIYF. The CDR3, as DNA: TGTGCCAGTAGTCCCAGGGACCGCGGAAACACCATATATTTT.

This chain joins TRBV9 and TRBJ2-7; TRBD2 matches at 7 bases. CDR3 length equals 14 residues. After removal of 4 bases from V and 2 bases from J, the junction contained 6 bases not matched to a gene. Germline loops: CDR1 SGDLS, CDR2 YYNGEE. CDR3 DNA sequence: TGTGCCAGCAGCCCCAGCGGGGCGACCTACGAGCAGTACTTC. Protein product: CASSPSGATYEQYF.

The CDR3 is CASSPLLPLTGVYEQYF. CDR3 nucleotides: TGTGCCAGTAGTCCCCTCCTCCCCTTGACAGGGGTTTACGAGCAGTACTTC. V is TRBV19 and J is TRBJ2-7; 8 bases align to TRBD1. Germline values: CDR1 LNHDA, CDR2 SQIVND (reference sequence). V dropped 5 bases and J dropped 4; count of bases not matched to a gene: 16. The CDR3 spans 17 residues. Full variable domain (remainder filled in from reference TRBV19 and TRBJ2-7): DGGITQSPKYLFRKEGQNVTLSCEQNLNHDAMYWYRQDPGQGLRLIYYSQIVNDFQKGDIAEGYSVSREKKESFPLTVTSAQKNPTAFYLCASSPLLPLTGVYEQYFGPGTRLTVT.

This rearrangement joins TRBV7-2 to TRBJ2-5; 7 nucleotides line up with TRBD2. Trimming at V came to 3 bases and at J to 1 base, leaving 5 bases not matched to a gene. CDR1 is SGHTA, CDR2 FQGNSA, per germline. There are 15 residues in the CDR3. The DNA for the CDR3 is TGTGCCAGCAGCTTTTGGCCTAGCGGCCAAGAGACCCAGTACTTC. This gives the protein CASSFWPSGQETQYF.

The DNA for the CDR3 is TGTGCCAGCAGTCGTGGCGGGGGTCTTCAAGAGACCCAGTACTTC. Translated, it gives CASSRGGGLQETQYF. The chain is built from TRBV6-6 and TRBJ2-5; 7 nucleotides align to TRBD2. CDR1 and CDR2 (germline): MNHNY, SVGAGI (reference sequence). The junction had 8 bases not matched to a gene; V was cut back by 5 bases and J by 2 bases. The CDR3 contains 15 residues.

The chain recombines TRBV5-1 with TRBJ1-6; 8 bases line up with TRBD1. Looked up from germline, CDR1 is SGHRS and CDR2 is YFSETQ. The J segment lost 10 bases and the V segment lost 0 bases, leaving 6 bases of the junction unmatched. CDR3 length: 15 residues. As DNA, the CDR3 is TGCGCCAGCAGCTTGGTCCAGGGGGCAGGGTCACCCCTCCACTTT. Its protein is CASSLVQGAGSPLHF.